This T cell receptor beta chain was captured in a study of shared clonotypes between healthy human individuals. The ends lost 1 base at V and 5 bases at J; junction bases unmatched: 3. This CDR3 region has 16 residues. Germline CDR1 reads SGHVS; CDR2 reads FQNEAQ. Subsets obtained from CD4+ cells comprised CD45RA+ naive and CD45RA-negative memory cells. TCRdb's table, derived via immunoSEQ multiplex PCR, lists solely in-frame clones and lacks some. The table lists approximately 640,000 clones, roughly 78% of them singletons, with approximately 1.8% in the top ten. The sequence derives from a woman in her 30s in good health. The chain carries TRBV7-8 and TRBJ2-2; 11 nucleotides match TRBD2. Sequencing was carried out using memory CD4+ T cells sorted from blood. Subset reported: CD45RA-negative fraction. CDR3 sequence (DNA): TGTGCCAGCAGCTTAGTGGGACTAGCGGTAACCGGGGAGCTGTTTTTT. Residues: CASSLVGLAVTGELFF.